This T cell receptor (beta chain) was identified during a study of blood T cell repertoires in COVID-19. Across the whole study: The United States, Italy and Spain provided the acute and convalescent COVID-19 samples. In each case, the material was cDNA or gDNA derived from T cells, B-cell-depleted T cells, or PBMCs.

CDR3 length equals 19 residues. Trimming cost V 0 bases and J 0 bases; bases outside gene matches: 6. The germline V gene has CDR1 SGHKS and CDR2 YYEKEE (reference sequence). In the authors' methods: Estimates of nucleated cell counts were drawn from the amplification of reference gene primers. Sequenced by immunoSEQ multiplex PCR; TCRdb stores in-frame clones only, minus some. The V and J calls and the clone size are those of that table, but D and trimming were determined from the DNA. The sample records 150,000 to 200,000 clones, about 87% being singletons. This chain links TRBV5-5 with TRBJ2-6; 10 bases line up with TRBD1. The sequence came from a woman aged 50 to 60 with acute or convalescent COVID-19. Sequencing was carried out using peripheral blood. CDR3 bases: TGTGCCAGCAGCTTGGCCGGGACAGGGGTTACCTCTGGGGCCAACGTCCTGACTTTC. Residues: CASSLAGTGVTSGANVLTF.